The 8 T cell receptor beta chains listed next were all sequenced from one sample in a study of shared clonotypes between healthy human individuals. Data came from immunoSEQ multiplex PCR; TCRdb stores just in-frame clones and leaves some out. The repertoire includes fewer than 850,000 clones, 90% to 97% of them detected once, and around 0.25% sits in the top ten. Naivety among CD8 cells was defined by CD45RO negativity and positive CCR7 selection, thereby excluding terminally differentiated effector memory CD45RA+ cells. The sample comprised naive CD8+ T cells sorted from blood. These receptors were collected from a man aged 25-45 years in good health.

This chain uses TRBV4-1 with TRBJ2-7, with TRBD1 matching over 9 bases. Losses at the gene ends were 0 bases for V and 4 bases for J; bases not matched to a gene: 10. CDR3 size: 17 residues. CDR1 and CDR2 (germline): MGHRA, YSYEKL. CDR3 in amino acids: CASSQEISGQGSYEQYF. The CDR3 nucleotides read TGCGCCAGCAGCCAAGAGATCTCGGGACAGGGCTCTTACGAGCAGTACTTC.

V is TRBV25-1 and J is TRBJ1-1, with unresolved D. Deletions cut 1 base from V and 4 bases from J, with 7 bases between. The CDR3 has 13 amino acids. In germline, CDR1 is MGHDK, CDR2 SYGVNS. The CDR3 bases are TGTGCCAGCAGTGAATGGTCAGGCACTGAAGCTTTCTTT. Amino acids: CASSEWSGTEAFF. The full variable domain, completed using reference TRBV25-1 and TRBJ1-1, is EADIYQTPRYLVIGTGKKITLECSQTMGHDKMYWYQQDPGMELHLIHYSYGVNSTEKGDLSSESTVSRIRTEHFPLTLESARPSHTSQYLCASSEWSGTEAFFGQGTRLTVV.

This clone came up a few times. This chain joins TRBV7-9 and TRBJ2-7; D not certain. CDR3 length equals 12 residues. Germline V gene data show CDR1 as SEHNR and CDR2 as FQNEAQ (reference sequence). Trimming took 5 bases from V and 3 from J, leaving 8 bases between them. The CDR3 nucleotides are TGTGCCAGCAGCCAATCAGGCTACGAGCAGTACTTC. Its protein is CASSQSGYEQYF. The entire variable domain, with the rest obtained from reference TRBV7-9 and TRBJ2-7, is as follows: DTGVSQNPRHKITKRGQNVTFRCDPISEHNRLYWYRQTLGQGPEFLTYFQNEAQLEKSRLLSDRFSAERPKGSFSTLEIQRTEQGDSAMYLCASSQSGYEQYFGPGTRLTVT.

This chain links TRBV27 with TRBJ2-2; D not resolved. The CDR3 is 14 residues long. Germline V gives CDR1 MNHEY, CDR2 SMNVEV (reference sequence). Between the trimmed V and J ends, which lost 2 bases and 5 bases, there was a span of 9 bases. The CDR3 here is CASSLVIATGELFF. DNA of the CDR3: TGTGCCAGCAGTTTAGTTATCGCGACCGGGGAGCTGTTTTTT.

The chain links TRBV27 to TRBJ1-1; 8 bases agree with TRBD1. CDR1 MNHEY and CDR2 SMNVEV come from the germline V gene (reference sequence). V trimming: 8 bases; J trimming: 4 bases; junction bases outside the gene matches: 6. The CDR3 loop spans 13 amino acids. As DNA, the CDR3 is TGTGCCAGCCGACAGGGGAGGAGCACTGAAGCTTTCTTT. Protein: CASRQGRSTEAFF.

V is TRBV28 and J is TRBJ1-2; D not certain. V lost 2 bases and J 8 bases, leaving 12 bases between the germline ends. Germline CDR1 and CDR2: MDHEN and SYDVKM. This CDR3 is 13 amino acids long. Written as DNA, the CDR3 is TGTGCCAGCAGTTTAGAGGGAGGGCCGGGCTACACCTTC. Translating gives CASSLEGGPGYTF.

The CDR3 DNA is TGTGCCAGCAGTGGGGGTGGGGAGACCCAGTACTTC. It codes for CASSGGGETQYF. This chain uses TRBV27 with TRBJ2-5; D tentatively reads TRBD1 or TRBD2 (5 bases each). CDR1 is MNHEY and CDR2 is SMNVEV in the germline V gene (reference sequence). This CDR3 is 12 amino acids long. V was shortened by 5 bases and J by 5 bases, with 9 bases between the two germline ends.

CDR3 in amino acids: CASSDRLASYHEQYF. CDR3 sequence (DNA): TGTGCCAGCAGTGATAGACTAGCTTCTTACCACGAGCAGTACTTC. V and J are TRBV7-9 and TRBJ2-7; 7 bases fit TRBD2. The CDR3 extends over 15 amino acids. Germline V gene lookup returns CDR1 SEHNR and CDR2 FQNEAQ (reference sequence). V gave up 6 bases and J gave up 5 bases; unmatched junction bases: 13.